The next 10 T cell receptor beta chains were all read from a single sample in a study of T cells in Graves' hyperthyroidism and ophthalmopathy. It was RNA transcripts that yielded the amplified TCR beta CDR3 regions. RT-PCR in the first round (using the HTBI primer set) targeted the TCR CDR3. TCRdb used MiXCR to reprocess the multiplex PCR reads, holding one entry per CDR3 protein. The table records 550,000 to 700,000 distinct CDR3 sequences, about 43% of them present only once. Material for sequencing was peripheral blood or thyroid tissue (not recorded which). These TCRs come from an adult woman with Graves' disease, either hyperthyroidism or ophthalmopathy (not recorded which).

V and J are TRBV5-4 and TRBJ1-3; D is ambiguous. Trimming stripped 4 bases from V and 4 bases from J, with 15 bases between. The CDR3 covers 15 residues. The germline gives CDR1 SGHNT, CDR2 YYREEE (reference sequence). In DNA form, the CDR3 reads TGTGCCAGCAGCGACGGTTCGGGCCCCGGAAACACCATATATTTT. Its protein product is CASSDGSGPGNTIYF.

The chain carries TRBV5-6 and TRBJ1-1; 7 bases agree with TRBD1. V lost 1 base, J lost 5 bases, and 5 bases stayed unmatched. This CDR3 is 14 amino acids long. Germline V gives CDR1 SGHDT, CDR2 YYEEEE. The CDR3 nucleotides are TGTGCCAGCAGCTTGTGGGCAGGGGGAACTGAAGCTTTCTTT. Translated: CASSLWAGGTEAFF.

Ten or more counts support this clonotype. The V call is TRBV4-1, the J call TRBJ1-4; 9 bases agree with TRBD1. The CDR3 consists of 16 residues. CDR1 and CDR2 (germline): MGHRA, YSYEKL. V was clipped by 3 bases and J by 4 bases; unmatched bases: 6. The CDR3, as DNA: TGCGCCAGCAGCCAGTACAGGGGGCGCGGTAATGAAAAACTGTTTTTT. It yields the protein CASSQYRGRGNEKLFF.

The chain links TRBV20-1 to TRBJ1-2; D is possibly TRBD1 (5 bases). CDR3 length equals 12 residues. Trimming left V 1 base short and J 7 bases short, with 10 bases between. The germline CDR1 and CDR2 sequences are DFQATT and SNEGSKA (reference sequence). CDR3 region: CSARAGGTGYTF. The CDR3 DNA sequence: TGCAGTGCTAGAGCGGGAGGGACTGGCTACACCTTC.

The sample holds many counts of this clonotype. The rearrangement links TRBV28 to TRBJ2-7, with D maybe TRBD2 (7 bases). The V end was cut by 5 bases, the J end by 2 bases, with 16 bases between. The CDR3 has 15 amino acids. CDR1 is MDHEN and CDR2 is SYDVKM in the germline V gene. The CDR3 nucleotides are TGTGCCAGCAGTGCTCCCGGGGGGCGCGCCTACGAGCAGTACTTC. Residues: CASSAPGGRAYEQYF. Supplemented by reference TRBV28 and TRBJ2-7, the full variable domain reads DVKVTQSSRYLVKRTGEKVFLECVQDMDHENMFWYRQDPGLGLRLIYFSYDVKMKEKGDIPEGYSVSREKKERFSLILESASTNQTSMYLCASSAPGGRAYEQYFGPGTRLTVT.

This clonotype was recorded at least ten times. The chain is built from TRBV4-1 and TRBJ1-2, with TRBD1 matching 8 bases. The germline V gene encodes CDR1 MGHRA and CDR2 YSYEKL. Trimming took 4 bases from V and 0 from J; bases not matched to a gene: 10. The CDR3 is 17 amino acids. As DNA, the CDR3 is TGCGCCAGCAGCCCTCACACCAACAGGGGGGCTAACTATGGCTACACCTTC. This gives the protein CASSPHTNRGANYGYTF.

The chain recombines TRBV7-8 with TRBJ1-2; unclear D gene. The CDR3 length is 12 residues. Germline values: CDR1 SGHVS, CDR2 FQNEAQ. V lost 6 bases and J lost 8, with 13 bases in between. As DNA, the CDR3 is TGTGCCAGCAGTCGATACGGCGGGGGCTACACCTTC. Protein sequence: CASSRYGGGYTF. Based on the CDR3 plus reference TRBV7-8 and TRBJ1-2, the full variable domain is GAGVSQSPRYKVAKRGQDVALRCDPISGHVSLFWYQQALGQGPEFLTYFQNEAQLDKSGLPSDRFFAERPEGSVSTLKIQRTQQEDSAVYLCASSRYGGGYTFGSGTRLTVV.

This clonotype came up a few times. This could be a read error, since a much larger clone is one nucleotide away. The rearrangement links TRBV13 to TRBJ2-7; D remains ambiguous. The germline V gene encodes CDR1 PRHDT and CDR2 FYEKMQ (reference sequence). The CDR3 runs 12 residues. The CDR3 loop is CVSSSLKEEQYF. The CDR3 bases are TGTGTCAGCAGCTCTCTTAAGGAGGAGCAGTACTTC.

The gene calls are TRBV28 and TRBJ2-5; 7 bases align to TRBD1. J was trimmed by 2 bases and V by 5 bases; bases with no gene match: 11. CDR1 is MDHEN, CDR2 SYDVKM, per germline. CDR3 size: 16 residues. The CDR3 DNA is TGTGCCAGCAGTCTTCAACTCGGGACAGCTCAAGAGACCCAGTACTTC. This sequence encodes CASSLQLGTAQETQYF.

This clonotype came up many times. The CDR3 reads CAISESGERSYEQYF. As DNA, the CDR3 is TGTGCCATCAGTGAGTCGGGAGAAAGGTCCTACGAGCAGTACTTC. The J gene is TRBJ2-7, the V gene TRBV10-3; possibly TRBD2 for D (5 bases). Germline CDR1 and CDR2: ENHRY and SYGVKD. Trimming left V 0 bases short and J 1 base short, with 10 bases between. The CDR3 has 15 amino acids.